This is a list of T cell receptor beta chains from one sample in a study of blood T cell repertoires in COVID-19. Sequencing was performed with immunoSEQ multiplex PCR; in TCRdb, only in-frame clones are kept and a portion is missing. Of around 300,000 clones in the sample, 89% are singletons; the top ten hold 0.94%. Sequencing input: peripheral blood. Receptors originate from a woman between 40 and 55 years old who had recovered from COVID-19. Both conserved end residues are part of each CDR3. A D gene is named only where the DNA matches it firmly. A row's size may be missing; if present it is once, few, many or a size class.

V gene: TRBV18
clone size: -
J gene: TRBJ2-3
D gene: TRBD2
CDR3 DNA: TGTGCCAGCTCACCACAAGCGGGAACGTTCACAGATACGCAGTATTTT
CDR3 protein: CASSPQAGTFTDTQYF

V gene: TRBV3-1/TRBV3-2
clone size: few
J gene: TRBJ1-1
D gene: TRBD1
CDR3 DNA: TGTGCCAGCAGCCAAGACCTCGGACAGGGGGTCGATGCTTTCTTT
CDR3 protein: CASSQDLGQGVDAFF

V gene: TRBV2
clone size: -
J gene: TRBJ2-1
D gene: -
CDR3 DNA: TGTGCCAGCAGTAGCGGACGGGCGACCTCGAAGTACAATGAGCAGTTCTTC
CDR3 protein: CASSSGRATSKYNEQFF

V gene: TRBV11-1
clone size: once
J gene: TRBJ2-3
D gene: TRBD2
CDR3 DNA: TGTGCCAGCAGCTCCGGGACTAGCGGACACACAGATACGCAGTATTTT
CDR3 protein: CASSSGTSGHTDTQYF

V gene: TRBV6-1
clone size: -
J gene: TRBJ1-3
D gene: -
CDR3 DNA: TGTGCCAGCAGTGAAGCTCCCGGGACACCGAGGTGGAACACCATATATTTT
CDR3 protein: CASSEAPGTPRWNTIYF

V gene: TRBV6-5
clone size: -
J gene: TRBJ2-2
D gene: TRBD2
CDR3 DNA: TGTGCCAGCAGTTCGTTCGCGGGAGGCACCGGGGAGCTGTTTTTT
CDR3 protein: CASSSFAGGTGELFF

V gene: TRBV6-5
clone size: -
J gene: TRBJ2-7
D gene: -
CDR3 DNA: TGTGCCAGCAGTCGAAATACAGGCCCCTCCTACGAGCAGTACTTC
CDR3 protein: CASSRNTGPSYEQYF

V gene: TRBV21-1
clone size: -
J gene: TRBJ2-5
D gene: -
CDR3 DNA: TGTGCCAGCAGCAGGACGAAACTAGGCGAGACCCAGTACTTC
CDR3 protein: CASSRTKLGETQYF

V gene: TRBV30
clone size: -
J gene: TRBJ1-3
D gene: -
CDR3 DNA: TGTGCCTGGGGTGACAGGTATCTCTCTGGAAACACCATATATTTT
CDR3 protein: CAWGDRYLSGNTIYF

V gene: TRBV19
clone size: -
J gene: TRBJ2-1
D gene: TRBD2
CDR3 DNA: TGTGCCAGTAGTATAGGGCGGGAGGGCCATGAGCAGTTCTTC
CDR3 protein: CASSIGREGHEQFF

V gene: TRBV14
clone size: -
J gene: TRBJ2-7
D gene: -
CDR3 DNA: TGTGCCAGCAGCCAAGATTTGGCCGGGCCCAACAGGCACTTC
CDR3 protein: CASSQDLAGPNRHF

V gene: TRBV7-9
clone size: -
J gene: TRBJ2-7
D gene: -
CDR3 DNA: TGTGCCAGCAGCTTAGTGGACACCGCCTACGAGCAGTACTTC
CDR3 protein: CASSLVDTAYEQYF

V gene: TRBV28
clone size: -
J gene: TRBJ1-2
D gene: -
CDR3 DNA: TGTGCCAGCAAAGCCCAGGGGTTTGGCTATGGCTACACCTTC
CDR3 protein: CASKAQGFGYGYTF

V gene: TRBV30
clone size: -
J gene: TRBJ1-2
D gene: TRBD1
CDR3 DNA: TGTGCCTGGAGCCGGGACAGCTATGGCTACACCTTC
CDR3 protein: CAWSRDSYGYTF

V gene: TRBV6-1
clone size: -
J gene: TRBJ2-3
D gene: -
CDR3 DNA: TGTGCCAGCAGTGTGAACGGACTGTTGACTCTTTCCACAGATACGCAGTATTTT
CDR3 protein: CASSVNGLLTLSTDTQYF

V gene: TRBV10-3
clone size: -
J gene: TRBJ2-1
D gene: TRBD2
CDR3 DNA: TGTGCCATCACCTCCGGGACTAGCGGGAGCAGTGAGCAGTTCTTC
CDR3 protein: CAITSGTSGSSEQFF

V gene: TRBV2
clone size: -
J gene: TRBJ2-7
D gene: TRBD2
CDR3 DNA: TGTGCCAGCAGTGTATGGGCTAGCGGGGAAGAGCAGTACTTC
CDR3 protein: CASSVWASGEEQYF

V gene: TRBV4-1
clone size: -
J gene: TRBJ2-1
D gene: -
CDR3 DNA: TGCGCCAGCAGCCAAGAATATCAGGCTACCTACAATGAGCAGTTCTTC
CDR3 protein: CASSQEYQATYNEQFF

V gene: TRBV7-9
clone size: -
J gene: TRBJ2-2
D gene: TRBD2
CDR3 DNA: TGTGCCAGCAGCCCAGGCCTTCTACTAGCGGGGTGGAACACCGGGGAGCTGTTTTTT
CDR3 protein: CASSPGLLLAGWNTGELFF

V gene: TRBV6-5
clone size: -
J gene: TRBJ2-3
D gene: -
CDR3 DNA: TGTGCCAGCAGTTACGGTTCAGGTGGGAGCACAGATACGCAGTATTTT
CDR3 protein: CASSYGSGGSTDTQYF

V gene: TRBV6-1
clone size: few
J gene: TRBJ2-2
D gene: -
CDR3 DNA: TGTGCCAGCAGTGAAGCCTACGGGGGATCGAACACCGGGGAGCTGTTTTTT
CDR3 protein: CASSEAYGGSNTGELFF

V gene: TRBV11-2
clone size: once
J gene: TRBJ2-1
D gene: -
CDR3 DNA: TGTGCCAGCAGCTTACCCCACCCGGGGGACTACAATGAGCAGTTCTTC
CDR3 protein: CASSLPHPGDYNEQFF

V gene: TRBV7-9
clone size: -
J gene: TRBJ2-7
D gene: TRBD2
CDR3 DNA: TGTGCCAGCAGCCCTACCGGGACTAGCGGGAGTTACACCTACGAGCAGTACTTC
CDR3 protein: CASSPTGTSGSYTYEQYF

V gene: TRBV19
clone size: -
J gene: TRBJ2-3
D gene: TRBD2
CDR3 DNA: TGTGCCAGTACCCCAGGACTAGCGGGAAGGACAGATACGCAGTATTTT
CDR3 protein: CASTPGLAGRTDTQYF

V gene: TRBV19
clone size: once
J gene: TRBJ2-3
D gene: TRBD2
CDR3 DNA: TGTGCCAGCGGACTAGCGGGAAGTGATACGCAGTATTTT
CDR3 protein: CASGLAGSDTQYF

V gene: TRBV19
clone size: once
J gene: TRBJ2-1
D gene: -
CDR3 DNA: TGTGCCAGTAGTGCAAGCGCGAGCTCCTACAATGAGCAGTTCTTC
CDR3 protein: CASSASASSYNEQFF

V gene: TRBV9
clone size: -
J gene: TRBJ2-5
D gene: TRBD2
CDR3 DNA: TGTGCCAGCAGCCCAATTGGACTAGCGGGAGTTGGGGAGACCCAGTACTTC
CDR3 protein: CASSPIGLAGVGETQYF

V gene: TRBV19
clone size: -
J gene: TRBJ1-5
D gene: TRBD1
CDR3 DNA: TGTGCCAGTAGAGACAGGGCGAGGAGCAATCAGCCCCAGCATTTT
CDR3 protein: CASRDRARSNQPQHF

V gene: TRBV12-5
clone size: -
J gene: TRBJ2-1
D gene: TRBD2
CDR3 DNA: TGTGCTAGTGGTTTGTTTGCTAGCGGGCCCGAGCCTTACAATGAGCAGTTCTTC
CDR3 protein: CASGLFASGPEPYNEQFF

V gene: TRBV2
clone size: once
J gene: TRBJ1-1
D gene: -
CDR3 DNA: TGTGCCAGCAGTGAAGGCGTTCGGAACACTGAAGCTTTCTTT
CDR3 protein: CASSEGVRNTEAFF

V gene: TRBV28
clone size: -
J gene: TRBJ2-7
D gene: -
CDR3 DNA: TGTGCCAGCAGTCCGAGGAACGAGCAGTACTTC
CDR3 protein: CASSPRNEQYF

V gene: TRBV7-9
clone size: few
J gene: TRBJ2-7
D gene: TRBD1
CDR3 DNA: TGTGCCAGCAGCCCTCCCGGGACAGGGTACCACGAGCAGTACTTC
CDR3 protein: CASSPPGTGYHEQYF

V gene: TRBV5-1
clone size: -
J gene: TRBJ2-2
D gene: -
CDR3 DNA: TGCGCCAGCAGCTTGGGACAGACCCAGGGTGGGGAGCTGTTTTTT
CDR3 protein: CASSLGQTQGGELFF

V gene: TRBV5-1
clone size: -
J gene: TRBJ2-1
D gene: TRBD2
CDR3 DNA: TGCGCCAGCTCGGCGGGACTAGCCTACAATGAGCAGTTCTTC
CDR3 protein: CASSAGLAYNEQFF

V gene: TRBV19
clone size: -
J gene: TRBJ1-4
D gene: TRBD1
CDR3 DNA: TGTGCCAGTAGCGTGACAGGGGTCAATGAAAAACTGTTTTTT
CDR3 protein: CASSVTGVNEKLFF

V gene: TRBV29-1
clone size: -
J gene: TRBJ2-7
D gene: -
CDR3 DNA: TGCAGCGTTGTCACAGCCTACGAGCAGTACTTC
CDR3 protein: CSVVTAYEQYF

V gene: TRBV13
clone size: -
J gene: TRBJ2-7
D gene: -
CDR3 DNA: TGTGCCAGCAGCTTCCAGGCCAGCTACGAGCAGTACTTC
CDR3 protein: CASSFQASYEQYF

V gene: TRBV21-1
clone size: few
J gene: TRBJ1-5
D gene: -
CDR3 DNA: TGTGCCAGCAGCAAAGCCGCGTTGGGGGCAGGCAATCAGCCCCAGCATTTT
CDR3 protein: CASSKAALGAGNQPQHF

V gene: TRBV6-1
clone size: -
J gene: TRBJ2-3
D gene: TRBD2
CDR3 DNA: TGTGCCAGCAGTGCCGCCGGGACTAGCGGGTTGTTAAGCACAGATACGCAGTATTTT
CDR3 protein: CASSAAGTSGLLSTDTQYF

V gene: TRBV4-2
clone size: -
J gene: TRBJ2-3
D gene: -
CDR3 DNA: TGTGCCAGCAGCCACCAATCCGCGGGCACAGATACGCAGTATTTT
CDR3 protein: CASSHQSAGTDTQYF

V gene: TRBV5-1
clone size: -
J gene: TRBJ2-5
D gene: TRBD2
CDR3 DNA: TGCGCCAGCAGCTTGGGTCCCAGGGGAGCGGGAGCAGTCGAGACCCAGTACTTC
CDR3 protein: CASSLGPRGAGAVETQYF